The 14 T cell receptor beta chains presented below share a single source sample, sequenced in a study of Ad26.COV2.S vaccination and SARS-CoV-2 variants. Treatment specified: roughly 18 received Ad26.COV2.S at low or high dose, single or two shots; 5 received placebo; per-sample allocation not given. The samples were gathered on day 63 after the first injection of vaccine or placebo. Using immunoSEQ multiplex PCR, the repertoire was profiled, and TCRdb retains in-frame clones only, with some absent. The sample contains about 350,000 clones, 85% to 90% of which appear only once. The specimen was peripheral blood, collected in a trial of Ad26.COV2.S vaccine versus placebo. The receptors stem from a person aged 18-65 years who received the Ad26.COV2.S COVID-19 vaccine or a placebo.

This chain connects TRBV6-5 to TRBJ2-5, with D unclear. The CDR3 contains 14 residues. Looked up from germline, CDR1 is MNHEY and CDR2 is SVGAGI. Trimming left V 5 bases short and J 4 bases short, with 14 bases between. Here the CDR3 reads CASSRVLDAETQYF. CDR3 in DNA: TGTGCCAGCAGTCGGGTCCTTGACGCAGAGACCCAGTACTTC.

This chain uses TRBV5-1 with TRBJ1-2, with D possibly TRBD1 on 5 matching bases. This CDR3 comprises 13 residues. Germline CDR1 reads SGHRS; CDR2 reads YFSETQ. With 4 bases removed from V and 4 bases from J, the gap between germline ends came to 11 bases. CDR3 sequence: CASSAQGTYGYTF. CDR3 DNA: TGCGCCAGCAGCGCCCAGGGTACCTATGGCTACACCTTC.

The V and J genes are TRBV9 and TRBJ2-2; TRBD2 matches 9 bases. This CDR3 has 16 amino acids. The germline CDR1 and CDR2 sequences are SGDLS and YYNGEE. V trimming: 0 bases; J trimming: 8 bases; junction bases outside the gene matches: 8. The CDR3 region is CASSVEAGGPSGELFF. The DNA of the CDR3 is TGTGCCAGCAGCGTAGAGGCGGGAGGGCCGTCGGGGGAGCTGTTTTTT.

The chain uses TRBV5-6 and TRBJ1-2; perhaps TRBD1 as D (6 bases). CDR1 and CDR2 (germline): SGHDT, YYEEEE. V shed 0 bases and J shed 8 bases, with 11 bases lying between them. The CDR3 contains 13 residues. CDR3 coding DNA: TGTGCCAGCAGCTTGGTCGCTGGGGGCGGCTACACCTTC. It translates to CASSLVAGGGYTF. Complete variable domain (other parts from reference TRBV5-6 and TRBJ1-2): DAGVTQSPTHLIKTRGQQVTLRCSPKSGHDTVSWYQQALGQGPQFIFQYYEEEERQRGNFPDRFSGHQFPNYSSELNVNALLLGDSALYLCASSLVAGGGYTFGSGTRLTVV.

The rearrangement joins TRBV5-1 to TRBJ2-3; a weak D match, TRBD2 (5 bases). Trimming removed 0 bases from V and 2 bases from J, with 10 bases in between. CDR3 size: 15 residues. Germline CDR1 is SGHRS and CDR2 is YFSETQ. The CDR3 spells CASSLETGNTDTQYF. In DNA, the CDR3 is TGCGCCAGCAGCTTGGAAACGGGAAACACAGATACGCAGTATTTT. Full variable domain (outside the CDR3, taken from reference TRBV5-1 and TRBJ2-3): KAGVTQTPRYLIKTRGQQVTLSCSPISGHRSVSWYQQTPGQGLQFLFEYFSETQRNKGNFPGRFSGRQFSNSRSEMNVSTLELGDSALYLCASSLETGNTDTQYFGPGTRLTVL.

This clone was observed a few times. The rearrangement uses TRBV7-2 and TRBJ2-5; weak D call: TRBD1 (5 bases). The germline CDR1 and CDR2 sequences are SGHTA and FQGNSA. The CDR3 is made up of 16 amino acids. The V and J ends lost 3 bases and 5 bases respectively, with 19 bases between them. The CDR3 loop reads CASSFGPSRVAETQYF. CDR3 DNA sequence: TGTGCCAGCAGCTTTGGTCCCTCCAGGGTGGCGGAGACCCAGTACTTC.

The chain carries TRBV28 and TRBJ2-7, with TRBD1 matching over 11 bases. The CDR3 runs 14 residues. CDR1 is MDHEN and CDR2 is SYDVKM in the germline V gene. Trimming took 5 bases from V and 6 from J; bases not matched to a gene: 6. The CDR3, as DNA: TGTGCCAGCAGTCGCCCGGGACAGGGGGTCGAGCAGTACTTC. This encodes CASSRPGQGVEQYF.

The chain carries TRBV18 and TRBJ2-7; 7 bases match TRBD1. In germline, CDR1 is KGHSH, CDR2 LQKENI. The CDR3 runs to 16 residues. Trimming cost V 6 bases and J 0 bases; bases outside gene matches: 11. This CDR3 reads CASSDRDRVSSYEQYF. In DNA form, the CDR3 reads TGTGCCAGCTCGGACAGAGACAGGGTAAGCTCCTACGAGCAGTACTTC.

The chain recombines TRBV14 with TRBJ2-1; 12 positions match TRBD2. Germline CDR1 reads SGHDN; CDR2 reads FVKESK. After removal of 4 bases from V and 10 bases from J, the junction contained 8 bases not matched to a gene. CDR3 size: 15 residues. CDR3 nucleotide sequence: TGTGCCAGCAGCCGAGGACTAGCGGGACGCGGAGAGCAGTTCTTC. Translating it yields CASSRGLAGRGEQFF.

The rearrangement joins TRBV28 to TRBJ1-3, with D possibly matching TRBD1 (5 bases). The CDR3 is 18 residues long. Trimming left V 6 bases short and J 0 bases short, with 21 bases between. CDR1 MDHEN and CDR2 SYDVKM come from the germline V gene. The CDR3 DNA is TGTGCCAGCAGACGGGACGTGGGCGACCATTTCTCTGGAAACACCATATATTTT. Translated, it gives CASRRDVGDHFSGNTIYF. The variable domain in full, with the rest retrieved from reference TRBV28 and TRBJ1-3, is DVKVTQSSRYLVKRTGEKVFLECVQDMDHENMFWYRQDPGLGLRLIYFSYDVKMKEKGDIPEGYSVSREKKERFSLILESASTNQTSMYLCASRRDVGDHFSGNTIYFGEGSWLTVV.

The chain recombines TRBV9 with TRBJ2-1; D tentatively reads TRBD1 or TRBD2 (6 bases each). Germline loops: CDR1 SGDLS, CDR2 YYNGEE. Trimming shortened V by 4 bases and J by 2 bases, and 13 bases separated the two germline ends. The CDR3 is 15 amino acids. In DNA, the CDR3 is TGTGCCAGCAGCCCCGAGGGGGGACCCTACAATGAGCAGTTCTTC. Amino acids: CASSPEGGPYNEQFF. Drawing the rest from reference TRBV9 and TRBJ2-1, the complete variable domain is DSGVTQTPKHLITATGQRVTLRCSPRSGDLSVYWYQQSLDQGLQFLIQYYNGEERAKGNILERFSAQQFPDLHSELNLSSLELGDSALYFCASSPEGGPYNEQFFGPGTRLTVL.

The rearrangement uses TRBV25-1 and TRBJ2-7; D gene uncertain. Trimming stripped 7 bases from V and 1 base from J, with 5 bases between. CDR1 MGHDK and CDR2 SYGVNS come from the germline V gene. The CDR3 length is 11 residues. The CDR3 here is CASTFSYEQYF. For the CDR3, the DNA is TGTGCCAGCACCTTTTCCTACGAGCAGTACTTC.

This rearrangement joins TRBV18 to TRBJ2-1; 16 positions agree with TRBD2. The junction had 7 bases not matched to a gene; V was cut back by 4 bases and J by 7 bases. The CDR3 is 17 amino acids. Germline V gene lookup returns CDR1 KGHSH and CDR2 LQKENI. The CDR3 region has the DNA TGTGCCAGCTCACGGGGACTAGCGGGAGGGCCTGGGAATGAGCAGTTCTTC. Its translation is CASSRGLAGGPGNEQFF.

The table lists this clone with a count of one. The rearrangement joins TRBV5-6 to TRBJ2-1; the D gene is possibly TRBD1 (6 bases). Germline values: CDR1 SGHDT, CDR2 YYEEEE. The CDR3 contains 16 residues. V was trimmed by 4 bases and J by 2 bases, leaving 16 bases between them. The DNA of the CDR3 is TGTGCCAGCAGCGCCTACAGGGTAGGCGCCTACAATGAGCAGTTCTTC. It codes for CASSAYRVGAYNEQFF. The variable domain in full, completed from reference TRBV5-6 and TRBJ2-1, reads DAGVTQSPTHLIKTRGQQVTLRCSPKSGHDTVSWYQQALGQGPQFIFQYYEEEERQRGNFPDRFSGHQFPNYSSELNVNALLLGDSALYLCASSAYRVGAYNEQFFGPGTRLTVL.